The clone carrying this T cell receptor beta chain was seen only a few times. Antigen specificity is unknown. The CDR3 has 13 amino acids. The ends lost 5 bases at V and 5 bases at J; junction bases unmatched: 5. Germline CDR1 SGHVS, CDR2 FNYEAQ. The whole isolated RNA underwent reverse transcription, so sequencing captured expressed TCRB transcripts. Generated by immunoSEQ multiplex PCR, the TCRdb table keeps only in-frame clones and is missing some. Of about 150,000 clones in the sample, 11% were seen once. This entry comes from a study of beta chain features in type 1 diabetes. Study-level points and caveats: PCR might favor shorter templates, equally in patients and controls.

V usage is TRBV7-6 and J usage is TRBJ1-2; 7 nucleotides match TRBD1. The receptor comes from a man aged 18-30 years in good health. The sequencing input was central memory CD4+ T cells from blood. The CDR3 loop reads CASSGGQQYGYTF. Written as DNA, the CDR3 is TGTGCCAGCAGCGGGGGACAGCAATATGGCTACACCTTC.